The rows below give T cell receptor beta chains drawn from one sample of a study of beta chain features in type 1 diabetes. Clones were read by immunoSEQ multiplex PCR, and TCRdb kept only the in-frame ones, dropping some. The sample contains roughly 220,000 clones, roughly 17% of which appear only once. The specimen was naive CD4+ T cells from blood. The source is a man aged 25 to 40 with type 1 diabetes. Both conserved end residues are part of each CDR3. The order of the fields is J gene, V gene, CDR3 protein.

TRBJ2-1	TRBV11-2	CASRSTGYEQFF
TRBJ2-1	TRBV18	CASSPASGRMGEQFF
TRBJ2-3	TRBV18	CASSPSLTDTQYF
TRBJ2-3	TRBV14	CASSPGTDTQYF
TRBJ2-7	TRBV29-1	CSVGAGSYEQYF
TRBJ2-1	TRBV5-1	CASSLATYNEQFF
TRBJ1-1	TRBV5-4	CASSLGSSGMNTEAFF
TRBJ2-1	TRBV29-1	CSVEHSGRDEQFF
TRBJ2-1	TRBV7-9	CASSLGPPMDEQFF
TRBJ2-5	TRBV6-5	CASSYGDSKETQYF
TRBJ1-1	TRBV29-1	CSVYRDHYEAFF
TRBJ2-7	TRBV5-1	CASSVAGSSYEQYF
TRBJ1-1	TRBV16	CASSPSTVNTEAFF
TRBJ1-2	TRBV29-1	CSVAPGAASGYTF
TRBJ1-1	TRBV25-1	CASQGAPQGAFF
TRBJ2-7	TRBV29-1	CSVKTRKDSYEQYF
TRBJ2-3	TRBV7-9	CASSSGRLRGDTQYF
TRBJ2-1	TRBV11-2	CASSLVSSGRWDNEQFF
TRBJ2-7	TRBV19	CASTGPAYEQYF
TRBJ2-3	TRBV7-2	CASSSDRGGDTQYF
TRBJ2-2	TRBV14	CASSQRPSNTGELFF
TRBJ1-1	TRBV29-1	CSVLGAPNTEAFF
TRBJ2-6	TRBV7-2	CASSLAGSGANVLTF
TRBJ2-7	TRBV5-1	CASSSDSFYEQYF
TRBJ2-5	TRBV5-6	CASSVLETQYF
TRBJ2-7	TRBV6-6	CASSPGYRNEQYF
TRBJ2-7	TRBV30	CAWSGDRAYEQYF
TRBJ2-5	TRBV29-1	CSVMTGVAVETQYF
TRBJ2-3	TRBV29-1	CSVSTGTDTQYF
TRBJ1-2	TRBV4-2	CASSQVGGQRGYTF
TRBJ2-7	TRBV30	CAWSEGQAYEQYF
TRBJ2-2	TRBV9	CASSVGGELFF
TRBJ2-1	TRBV29-1	CSVGGGTGYNEQFF
TRBJ2-7	TRBV18	CASSEAGQHYEQYF
TRBJ2-7	TRBV23-1	CASSLAGGLVPEQYF
TRBJ1-2	TRBV7-2	CASSLLGVSYGYTF
TRBJ2-1	TRBV11-2	CATWGGYNEQFF
TRBJ2-1	TRBV4-3	CASGTTWNEQFF
TRBJ2-6	TRBV14	CASSQLDLAEPGANVLTF
TRBJ2-1	TRBV30	CAWSVGLAGEEQFF
TRBJ2-2	TRBV6-5	CATLAGPNTGELFF
NA	TRBV30	CAWTGSSYEQYF